A single sample gave rise to the 3 T cell receptor beta chains below, sequenced in a study of blood T cell repertoires in COVID-19. This table comes from immunoSEQ multiplex PCR, and its TCRdb copy is limited to in-frame clones, with some not included. Of 200,000 or so clones detected, roughly 80% appear once; the ten largest clones hold approximately 15%. The sample was peripheral blood. The receptors come from a man aged 55-75 years with active or convalescent COVID-19.

The chain is built from TRBV10-3 and TRBJ1-3; no reliable D call. The V gene lost 1 base and the J gene lost 0 bases, with 7 bases spanning the gap. This CDR3 is built from 15 residues. In germline, CDR1 is ENHRY, CDR2 SYGVKD. In DNA, the CDR3 is TGTGCCATCAGTGAGTTGGGGAGCTCTGGAAACACCATATATTTT. This encodes CAISELGSSGNTIYF.

As regards this clone: Just one base apart from a much larger clone, this may be a read error. The chain couples TRBV2 to TRBJ1-1; D possibly corresponds to TRBD1 (5 bases). Trimming removed 4 bases from V and 1 base from J, with 7 bases in between. Germline-derived CDR1 and CDR2 are SNHLY and FYNNEI. The CDR3 has 13 residues. CDR3 coding DNA: TGTGCCAGCAGTGTTCAGGGGAACACTGAAGCTTTCTTT. It encodes CASSVQGNTEAFF.

The rearrangement links TRBV2 to TRBJ2-3; 7 bases fit TRBD1. CDR1 is SNHLY and CDR2 is FYNNEI in the germline V gene. CDR3 length equals 16 residues. The V segment lost 1 base and the J segment 2 bases; nucleotides outside the gene matches: 6. In nucleotides, the CDR3 is TGTGCCAGCAGTGAAGGGACAGGCTATCCCACAGATACGCAGTATTTT. Its translation is CASSEGTGYPTDTQYF.